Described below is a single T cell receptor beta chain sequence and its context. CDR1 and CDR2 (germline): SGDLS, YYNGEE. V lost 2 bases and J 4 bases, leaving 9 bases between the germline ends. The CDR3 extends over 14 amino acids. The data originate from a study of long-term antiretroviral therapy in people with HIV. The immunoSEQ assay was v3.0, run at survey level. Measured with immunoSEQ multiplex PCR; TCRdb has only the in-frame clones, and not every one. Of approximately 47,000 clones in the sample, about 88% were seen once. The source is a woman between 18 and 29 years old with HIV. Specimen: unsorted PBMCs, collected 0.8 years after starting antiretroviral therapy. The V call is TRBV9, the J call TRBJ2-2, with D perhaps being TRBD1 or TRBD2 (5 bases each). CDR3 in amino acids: CASSVGGVTGELFF. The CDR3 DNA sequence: TGTGCCAGCAGCGTTGGGGGTGTCACCGGGGAGCTGTTTTTT.